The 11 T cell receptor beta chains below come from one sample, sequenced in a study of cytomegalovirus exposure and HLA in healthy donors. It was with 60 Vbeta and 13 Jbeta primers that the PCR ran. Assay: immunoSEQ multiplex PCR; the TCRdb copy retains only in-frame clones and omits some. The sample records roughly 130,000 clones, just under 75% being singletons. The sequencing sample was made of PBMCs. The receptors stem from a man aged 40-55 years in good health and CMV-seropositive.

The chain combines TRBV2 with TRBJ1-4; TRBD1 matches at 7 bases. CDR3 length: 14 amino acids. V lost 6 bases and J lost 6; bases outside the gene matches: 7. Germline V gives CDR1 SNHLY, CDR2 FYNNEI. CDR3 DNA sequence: TGTGCCAGCAGCGCAGGGGGTAAAGATGAAAAACTGTTTTTT. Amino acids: CASSAGGKDEKLFF.

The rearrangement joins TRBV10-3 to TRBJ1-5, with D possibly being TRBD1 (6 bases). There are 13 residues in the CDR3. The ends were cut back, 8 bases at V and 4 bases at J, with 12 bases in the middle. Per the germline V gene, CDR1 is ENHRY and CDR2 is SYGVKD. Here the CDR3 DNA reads TGTGCCATCTCCGACAGGTCGAATCAGCCCCAGCATTTT. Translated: CAISDRSNQPQHF.

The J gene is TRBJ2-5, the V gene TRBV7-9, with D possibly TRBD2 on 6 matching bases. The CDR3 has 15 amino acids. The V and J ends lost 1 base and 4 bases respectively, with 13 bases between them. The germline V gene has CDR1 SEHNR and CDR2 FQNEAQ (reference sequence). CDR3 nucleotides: TGTGCCAGCAGCTTAGGACCTAGCGTCGGAGAGACCCAGTACTTC. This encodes CASSLGPSVGETQYF. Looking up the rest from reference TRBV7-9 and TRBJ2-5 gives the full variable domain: DTGVSQNPRHKITKRGQNVTFRCDPISEHNRLYWYRQTLGQGPEFLTYFQNEAQLEKSRLLSDRFSAERPKGSFSTLEIQRTEQGDSAMYLCASSLGPSVGETQYFGPGTRLLVL.

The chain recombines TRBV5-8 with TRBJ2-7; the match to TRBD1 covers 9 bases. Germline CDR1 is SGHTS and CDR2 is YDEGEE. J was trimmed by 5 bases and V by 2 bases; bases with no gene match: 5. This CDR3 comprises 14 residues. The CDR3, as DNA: TGTGCCAGCAGCTTTATGGACAGGGGTAACGAGCAGTACTTC. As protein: CASSFMDRGNEQYF.

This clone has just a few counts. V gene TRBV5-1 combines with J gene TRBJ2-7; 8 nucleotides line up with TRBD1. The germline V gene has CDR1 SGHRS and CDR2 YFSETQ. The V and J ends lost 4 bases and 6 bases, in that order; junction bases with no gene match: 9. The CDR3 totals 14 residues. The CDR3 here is CASSIGQGSGEQYF. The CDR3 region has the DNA TGCGCCAGCAGCATAGGACAGGGATCAGGCGAGCAGTACTTC.

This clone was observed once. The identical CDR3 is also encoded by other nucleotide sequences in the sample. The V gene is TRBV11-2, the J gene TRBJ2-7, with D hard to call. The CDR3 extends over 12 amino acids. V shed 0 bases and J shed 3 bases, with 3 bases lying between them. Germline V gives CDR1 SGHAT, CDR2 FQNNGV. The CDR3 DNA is TGTGCCAGCAGCTTAGACCTCTACGAGCAGTACTTC. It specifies CASSLDLYEQYF.

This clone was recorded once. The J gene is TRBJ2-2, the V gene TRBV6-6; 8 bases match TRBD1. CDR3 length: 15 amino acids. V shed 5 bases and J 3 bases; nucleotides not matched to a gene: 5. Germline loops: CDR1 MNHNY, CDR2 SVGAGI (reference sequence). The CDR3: CASSTGGTDTGELFF. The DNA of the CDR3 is TGTGCCAGCAGTACAGGGGGAACGGACACCGGGGAGCTGTTTTTT.

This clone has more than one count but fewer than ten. For the CDR3, the DNA is TGCAGTGCTGAACTAGCAGATACGCAGTATTTT. Amino acids: CSAELADTQYF. V and J are TRBV20-1 and TRBJ2-3; D may be TRBD2 (5 bases). Between the trimmed V and J ends, which lost 5 bases and 4 bases, there was a span of 7 bases. CDR1 is DFQATT, CDR2 SNEGSKA, per germline (reference sequence). The CDR3 contains 11 residues.

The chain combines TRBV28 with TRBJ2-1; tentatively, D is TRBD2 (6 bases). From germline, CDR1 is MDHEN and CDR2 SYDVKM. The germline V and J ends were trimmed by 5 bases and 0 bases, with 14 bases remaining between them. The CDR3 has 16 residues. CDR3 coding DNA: TGTGCCAGCAGTCGATTATACGGGAGCTCCTACAATGAGCAGTTCTTC. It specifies CASSRLYGSSYNEQFF.

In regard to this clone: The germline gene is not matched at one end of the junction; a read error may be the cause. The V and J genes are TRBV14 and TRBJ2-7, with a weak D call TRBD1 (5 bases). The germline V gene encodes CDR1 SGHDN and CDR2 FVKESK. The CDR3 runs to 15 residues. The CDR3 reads CASSQDVGQSYEQHF. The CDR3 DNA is TGTGCCAGCAGCCAAGATGTGGGGCAGTCCTACGAGCAGCACTTC. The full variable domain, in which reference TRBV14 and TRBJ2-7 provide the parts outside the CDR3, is EAGVTQFPSHSVIEKGQTVTLRCDPISGHDNLYWYRRVMGKEIKFLLHFVKESKQDESGMPNNRFLAERTGGTYSTLKVQPAELEDSGVYFCASSQDVGQSYEQHFGPGTRLTVT.

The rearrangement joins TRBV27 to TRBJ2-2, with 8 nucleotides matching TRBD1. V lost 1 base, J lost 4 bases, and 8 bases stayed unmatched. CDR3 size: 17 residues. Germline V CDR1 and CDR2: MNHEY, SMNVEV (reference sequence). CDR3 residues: CASSLFAGQGTTGELFF. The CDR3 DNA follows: TGTGCCAGCAGTTTATTTGCAGGACAGGGTACCACCGGGGAGCTGTTTTTT.